This T cell receptor beta chain was sequenced during a study of blood T cell repertoires in COVID-19 (dated by TCRdb to the early 2020s). In the study overall: Collaborator samples came from the United States, Italy and Spain and covered acute and convalescent phases of COVID-19. Where available, HLA class I and class II types were obtained from metadata supplied by the sample provider rather than from assay-based typing. The repertoires were released in a freely available public database meant as a resource for research on the immune response to SARS-CoV-2. Subjects who had been exposed to COVID-19, were actively infected with it, or had recovered from it provided the deeply sampled blood TCRbeta repertoires that made up the dataset. Samples came from the ongoing ImmuneRACE study (first 160 participants) plus 1,254 subjects from 6 global collaborators. Nearly every sample came with metadata listing a de-identified subject ID, COVID-19 status, age in years and sex. The material from the prospective study consisted of cDNA or gDNA derived from T cells, B-cell-depleted T cells, or PBMCs.

One collaborating source in Seattle enrolled patients during active infection and followed them longitudinally through the course of disease. Collaborating institutions collected whole blood in K2EDTA tubes following their own protocols. For TCRbeta analysis, collaborators shipped samples in one of three forms: frozen whole blood, isolated PBMCs, or DNA extracted from either of those sample types. Note on this clone: What this receptor recognizes is not known. No quality values exist for individual bases; no much larger clone is one base distant.

TCRbeta CDR3 regions were amplified from genomic DNA using the immunoSEQ Assay, a bias-controlled multiplex PCR. The authors processed their data as follows. Within the assay, amplification of reference gene primers was used to estimate how many nucleated cells each sample contained. To quantify the absolute abundance of each unique TCRbeta CDR3 rearrangement, sequence reads were collapsed and filtered. Productive Simpson clonality was computed per sample as the square root of Simpson's diversity index over productive rearrangements. What TCRdb holds here is the immuneACCESS table cut down to in-frame rearrangements. Part of the clones is not present; checked against another copy, under half of the missing clones reflect an unresolved V gene, and the others are unexplained. V and J calls plus clone size are reproduced from that table; the DNA served to infer D and trimming. Recorded for this sample are about 440,000 clones; around 89% of them occurred a single time. Roughly 12% of the sample comes from the top ten.

What the study reported, not specific to this receptor: The amount of clinical and demographic metadata varied by source and participant and was provided uncurated.

Including the terminal cysteine and phenylalanine, the CDR3 comprises 15 residues. Only the CDR3 part of the read is kept: 45 bases, read in frame from the first base. The germline V gene encodes CDR1 LGHDT and CDR2 YNNKEL (reference sequence). V is trimmed back by 0 bases and J by 4 bases, and the junction contains 5 bases that no gene match accounts for. The receptor was derived from a woman aged 45-65 years with COVID-19, enrolled during active disease. The sequencing input was peripheral blood. In this chain, TRBV3-1 (or the pseudogene TRBV3-2) is recombined with TRBJ1-2, and TRBD1 matches 7 of the central bases. The CDR3 sequence is CASSQDWAGGYGYTF. The nucleotide sequence reads as follows: TGTGCCAGCAGCCAAGATTGGGCAGGGGGCTATGGCTACACCTTC.